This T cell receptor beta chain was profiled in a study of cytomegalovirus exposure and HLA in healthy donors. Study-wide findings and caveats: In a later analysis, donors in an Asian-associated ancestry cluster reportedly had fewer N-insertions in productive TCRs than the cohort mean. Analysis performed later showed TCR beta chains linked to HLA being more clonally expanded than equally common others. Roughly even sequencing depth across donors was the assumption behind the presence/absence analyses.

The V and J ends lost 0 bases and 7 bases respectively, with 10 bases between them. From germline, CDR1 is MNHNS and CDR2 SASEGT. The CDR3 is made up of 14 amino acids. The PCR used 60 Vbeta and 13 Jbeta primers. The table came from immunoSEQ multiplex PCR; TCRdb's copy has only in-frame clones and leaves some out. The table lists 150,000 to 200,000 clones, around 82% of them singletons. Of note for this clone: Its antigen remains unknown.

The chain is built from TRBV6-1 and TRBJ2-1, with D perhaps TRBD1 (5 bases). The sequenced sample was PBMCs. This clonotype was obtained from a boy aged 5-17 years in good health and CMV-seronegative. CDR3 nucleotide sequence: TGTGCCAGCAGTGAAGCTGGGGCAGGGAATGAGCAGTTCTTC. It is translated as CASSEAGAGNEQFF.